This T cell receptor beta chain was identified during a study of neurological immune-mediated disorders. Study observations and caveats: HTLV-1-associated myelopathy had the most TCR clonal expansion, whereas multiple sclerosis had the least (lower than in healthy controls).

Synthesis of cDNA used 5'RACE (with 10-nucleotide random UMIs). TCRdb processed the 5' RACE reads anew with MiXCR; each CDR3 protein has one entry. The sample holds about 53,000 distinct CDR3 sequences, more than 8% seen once. Documented time point: longitudinal time-point 1 (baseline). Healthy controls consisted of blood bank volunteers in Maryland, USA. V was clipped by 6 bases and J by 10 bases, with 15 bases between them. The CDR3 runs to 13 residues. This clonotype was recorded at least ten times. Its antigen is as yet unknown. The sample taken for sequencing was PBMCs. The receptor's source is a middle-aged woman in good health. The V call is TRBV12-3 or TRBV12-4, the J call TRBJ1-4, with D tentatively TRBD1 (6 bases). As DNA, the CDR3 is TGTGCCAGCAGCTTTACCGGGACACCAAAACTGTTTTTT. Its protein is CASSFTGTPKLFF.